Listed below are T cell receptor beta chains from one sample, sequenced in a study of cytomegalovirus exposure and HLA in healthy donors. Profiled with immunoSEQ multiplex PCR; TCRdb holds only in-frame clones, not every one. This table has about 50,000 clones, about 84% appearing once. The specimen sequenced was PBMCs. The source of these receptors is a man aged 25-45 years in good health and CMV-seronegative. CDR3s include the opening cysteine and the closing phenylalanine or tryptophan. The order of the fields is D gene, J gene, clone size, V gene, CDR3 DNA, CDR3 protein. A D gene is named only where the DNA matches it firmly. A row's size may be missing; if present it is once, few, many or a size class.

d_gene: TRBD1
j_gene: TRBJ1-1
abundance: .
v_gene: TRBV18
CDR3nt: TGTGCCAGCTCACCAACCGGGACAGAGATGAACACTGAAGCTTTCTTT
CDR3aa: CASSPTGTEMNTEAFF

d_gene: TRBD1
j_gene: TRBJ1-2
abundance: .
v_gene: TRBV5-1
CDR3nt: TGCGCCAGCAGCTCCCAGGGGGCTAACTATGGCTACACCTTC
CDR3aa: CASSSQGANYGYTF

d_gene: .
j_gene: TRBJ2-7
abundance: .
v_gene: TRBV28
CDR3nt: TGTGCCAGCAGTTTTGTCCGCGAGCAGTACTTC
CDR3aa: CASSFVREQYF

d_gene: .
j_gene: TRBJ1-2
abundance: .
v_gene: TRBV5-6
CDR3nt: TGTGCCAGCAGCTTGGGGGAGAGGGCAGCCAACTATGGCTACACCTTC
CDR3aa: CASSLGERAANYGYTF

d_gene: .
j_gene: TRBJ1-5
abundance: .
v_gene: TRBV6-1
CDR3nt: TGTGCCAGCAGTGACAGGGGAAACAATCAGCCCCAGCATTTT
CDR3aa: CASSDRGNNQPQHF

d_gene: TRBD1
j_gene: TRBJ2-1
abundance: few
v_gene: TRBV5-1
CDR3nt: TGCGCCAGCAGCGCCGGGACAGGGGTGTACGAGCAGTTCTTC
CDR3aa: CASSAGTGVYEQFF

d_gene: .
j_gene: TRBJ2-3
abundance: once
v_gene: TRBV5-1
CDR3nt: TGCGCCAGCAGCTTGTATGGCGGGGAGTTGACAGATACGCAGTATTTT
CDR3aa: CASSLYGGELTDTQYF

d_gene: TRBD2
j_gene: TRBJ2-7
abundance: once
v_gene: TRBV27
CDR3nt: TGTGCCAGCAGCCTGGGAGGGCCGGGTGAGCAGTACTTC
CDR3aa: CASSLGGPGEQYF

d_gene: .
j_gene: TRBJ2-7
abundance: few
v_gene: TRBV6-5
CDR3nt: TGTGCCAGCAGCGGTGGGGCTCCCTACGAGCAGTACTTC
CDR3aa: CASSGGAPYEQYF

d_gene: .
j_gene: TRBJ2-3
abundance: few
v_gene: TRBV30
CDR3nt: TGTGCCTGGAGTGTTACAGCTAGCACAGATACGCAGTATTTT
CDR3aa: CAWSVTASTDTQYF

d_gene: TRBD1
j_gene: TRBJ1-5
abundance: .
v_gene: TRBV28
CDR3nt: TGTGCCAGCAGTCCAATCTTACAGGGGGATCAGCCCCAGCATTTT
CDR3aa: CASSPILQGDQPQHF

d_gene: .
j_gene: TRBJ2-1
abundance: few
v_gene: TRBV29-1
CDR3nt: TGCAGCGTTGAAGATGGCCGAGAGCAGTTCTTC
CDR3aa: CSVEDGREQFF

d_gene: TRBD1
j_gene: TRBJ2-7
abundance: .
v_gene: TRBV29-1
CDR3nt: TGCAGCGTGGAACAGGGGGCGGGGGAGCAGTACTTC
CDR3aa: CSVEQGAGEQYF

d_gene: .
j_gene: TRBJ2-7
abundance: .
v_gene: TRBV6-5
CDR3nt: TGTGCCAGCAGTAACAGGGCCGAGCAGTACTTC
CDR3aa: CASSNRAEQYF

d_gene: TRBD1
j_gene: TRBJ2-7
abundance: few
v_gene: TRBV6-5
CDR3nt: TGTGCCAGCAGCTCTGGGACAGCGAGGGAGCAGTACTTC
CDR3aa: CASSSGTAREQYF

d_gene: .
j_gene: TRBJ2-7
abundance: .
v_gene: TRBV7-2
CDR3nt: TGTGCCAGCAGCTTCGACAGGACCTACGAGCAGTACTTC
CDR3aa: CASSFDRTYEQYF

d_gene: TRBD1
j_gene: TRBJ2-7
abundance: .
v_gene: TRBV10-3
CDR3nt: TGTGCCATCAGTGAGTCGAAGGTTAGGGACAGGGGGCACGAGCAGTACTTC
CDR3aa: CAISESKVRDRGHEQYF

d_gene: TRBD2
j_gene: TRBJ2-7
abundance: .
v_gene: TRBV5-4
CDR3nt: TGTGCCAGCAGCTTGGATCTAGCGGGAGATCGCGAGCAGTACTTC
CDR3aa: CASSLDLAGDREQYF

d_gene: .
j_gene: TRBJ2-5
abundance: .
v_gene: TRBV18
CDR3nt: TGTGCCAGCTCACCGTTGGGCGGCGGGCAAGAGACCCAGTACTTC
CDR3aa: CASSPLGGGQETQYF

d_gene: TRBD1
j_gene: TRBJ2-7
abundance: .
v_gene: TRBV15
CDR3nt: TGTGCCACCAGCAGGGAGGACAGGATACCCTACGAGCAGTACTTC
CDR3aa: CATSREDRIPYEQYF

d_gene: TRBD1
j_gene: TRBJ2-7
abundance: .
v_gene: TRBV25-1
CDR3nt: TGTGCCAGCAGTGGGACAGGGAGAATGACCTACGAGCAGTACTTC
CDR3aa: CASSGTGRMTYEQYF

d_gene: TRBD1
j_gene: TRBJ2-2
abundance: .
v_gene: TRBV11-3
CDR3nt: TGTGCCAGCAGCTTATCCTCGTTTGGCAGGGGGCTAACCGGGGAGCTGTTTTTT
CDR3aa: CASSLSSFGRGLTGELFF

d_gene: .
j_gene: TRBJ2-1
abundance: .
v_gene: TRBV19
CDR3nt: TGTGCCAGTAGTATAGTCGGGGTGAATGAGCAGTTCTTC
CDR3aa: CASSIVGVNEQFF

d_gene: TRBD2
j_gene: TRBJ2-2
abundance: once
v_gene: TRBV27
CDR3nt: TGTGCCAGCACGCGGTTCGACGGGACTAGCCGGACGGGGCTGTTTTTT
CDR3aa: CASTRFDGTSRTGLFF

d_gene: TRBD1
j_gene: TRBJ2-1
abundance: .
v_gene: TRBV6-1
CDR3nt: TGTGCCACAACCCGGGACAGGGATTTTGGTGAGCAGTTCTTC
CDR3aa: CATTRDRDFGEQFF

d_gene: .
j_gene: TRBJ2-3
abundance: .
v_gene: TRBV4-1
CDR3nt: TGCGCCAGCAGCCAAGCCCAGGGATTCACAGATACGCAGTATTTT
CDR3aa: CASSQAQGFTDTQYF

d_gene: TRBD1
j_gene: TRBJ1-5
abundance: .
v_gene: TRBV28
CDR3nt: TGTGCCAGCAGACCCACGGACAGGGGGAGCAATCAGCCCCAGCATTTT
CDR3aa: CASRPTDRGSNQPQHF

d_gene: TRBD2
j_gene: TRBJ2-1
abundance: .
v_gene: TRBV9
CDR3nt: TGTGCCAGCAGCCAACCCCTGAGCGGGGGGAAGGATGAGCAGTTCTTC
CDR3aa: CASSQPLSGGKDEQFF

d_gene: TRBD1
j_gene: TRBJ2-6
abundance: .
v_gene: TRBV19
CDR3nt: TGTGCCAGTAGTATGGACAGGCGTTACTCTGGGGCCAACGTCCTGACTTTC
CDR3aa: CASSMDRRYSGANVLTF

d_gene: .
j_gene: TRBJ2-7
abundance: few
v_gene: TRBV5-1
CDR3nt: TGCGCCAGCAGCCTGGGACTTAGCTCCTACGAGCAGTACTTC
CDR3aa: CASSLGLSSYEQYF

d_gene: TRBD1
j_gene: TRBJ2-1
abundance: .
v_gene: TRBV4-3
CDR3nt: TGCGCCAGCTGCCCCGGGACAGGGGGTTATGAGCAGTTCTTC
CDR3aa: CASCPGTGGYEQFF

d_gene: TRBD1
j_gene: TRBJ2-1
abundance: few
v_gene: TRBV25-1
CDR3nt: TGTGCCAGCACTGGGACAGATTACAATGAGCAGTTCTTC
CDR3aa: CASTGTDYNEQFF

d_gene: TRBD1
j_gene: TRBJ2-2
abundance: few
v_gene: TRBV6-7
CDR3nt: TGTGCCAGCAGTAGAAAGGGGGCCCCCACCGGGGAGCTGTTTTTT
CDR3aa: CASSRKGAPTGELFF

d_gene: .
j_gene: TRBJ2-3
abundance: .
v_gene: TRBV4-3
CDR3nt: TGCGCCAGCAGCCAAGATTATTCCACAGATACGCAGTATTTT
CDR3aa: CASSQDYSTDTQYF

d_gene: TRBD1
j_gene: TRBJ2-1
abundance: .
v_gene: TRBV6-5
CDR3nt: TGTGCCAGCAGTTACTCGACAGGGCCCAATGAGCAGTTCTTC
CDR3aa: CASSYSTGPNEQFF

d_gene: .
j_gene: TRBJ2-2
abundance: .
v_gene: TRBV10-3
CDR3nt: TGTGCCATCAGTGAGTCGGGCAGGGCCCGCACCGGGGAGCTGTTTTTT
CDR3aa: CAISESGRARTGELFF

d_gene: TRBD2
j_gene: TRBJ2-3
abundance: .
v_gene: TRBV5-1
CDR3nt: TGCGCCAGCAAAACTCCTAGCGGGGGGGCCGCGGATACGCAGTATTTT
CDR3aa: CASKTPSGGAADTQYF

d_gene: .
j_gene: TRBJ1-4
abundance: .
v_gene: TRBV11-2
CDR3nt: TGTGCCAGCAGCTTAGTCAGAGGGACTAATGAAAAACTGTTTTTT
CDR3aa: CASSLVRGTNEKLFF

d_gene: .
j_gene: TRBJ2-5
abundance: .
v_gene: TRBV5-4
CDR3nt: TGTGCCAGCAGCTTGCCCGGAGAGACCCAGTACTTC
CDR3aa: CASSLPGETQYF

d_gene: .
j_gene: TRBJ2-3
abundance: .
v_gene: TRBV18
CDR3nt: TGTGCCAGCTCAAACCAGATACCTCCCACAGATACGCAGTATTTT
CDR3aa: CASSNQIPPTDTQYF

d_gene: TRBD1
j_gene: TRBJ2-7
abundance: .
v_gene: TRBV25-1
CDR3nt: TGTGCCAGCAGTGATTCACCGGGACAGGGGGCCATTTACGAGCAGTACTTC
CDR3aa: CASSDSPGQGAIYEQYF